This TCR beta chain was identified during a study of CD8+ T cells in alopecia areata. On the study more broadly: Twice a day, 5 to 10 mg of oral tofacitinib was administered to treated patients. General study findings and limits: Scalp lesions, especially in alopecia totalis/universalis, had higher clonality than normal scalp.

cDNA reverse transcribed from extracted RNA served as the sequencing template. Some clones are missing from TCRdb's copy, which holds only in-frame ones; the method was immunoSEQ multiplex PCR. The sample contains some 180,000 clones, around 63% of which appear only once. This clone was recorded only once. The antigen remains undetermined. This CDR3 has 12 residues. CDR1 and CDR2 from the germline V gene are GTSNPN and SVGIG (reference sequence). The V and J ends lost 1 base and 7 bases respectively, with 10 bases between them. Samples from alopecia areata patients were lesional scalp punch biopsies and peripheral blood.

This receptor was obtained from a human donor with alopecia areata. The chain carries TRBV30 and TRBJ1-2; the D is unclear. Sequenced here: CD4+ T cells sorted from blood, sampled at week 0. CDR3: CAWSERVLGYTF. The CDR3 DNA is TGTGCCTGGAGTGAAAGGGTCCTTGGCTACACCTTC.